The clone carrying this TCR beta chain was picked up one time. Its specificity is not known. Each PCR replicate from the sorted subsets contained 150 to 250 ng DNA, which is tens of thousands of T cell genomes. Generated by immunoSEQ multiplex PCR, the TCRdb table keeps only in-frame clones and is missing some. The repertoire holds approximately 840,000 clones, with about 96% as singletons. This entry belongs to a study of shared clonotypes between healthy human individuals. Positive CCR7 selection of CD45RO-negative cells yielded the naive CD8 cells, and terminally differentiated effector memory CD45RA+ cells were excluded. V lost 4 bases, J lost 5 bases, and 20 bases stayed unmatched. This CDR3 is 19 amino acids long. Germline CDR1 LNHNV, CDR2 YYDKDF (reference sequence). Study-wide points: Investigators expected sequencing depth to affect clonotype sharing among donors.

The J gene is TRBJ2-7, the V gene TRBV15; 10 bases align to TRBD2. The sample consisted of naive CD8+ T cells sorted from blood. The receptor comes from a man in his thirties or forties in good health. CDR3 region: CATSTPGTSESILPHEQYF. The CDR3 nucleotides are TGTGCCACCAGCACACCTGGGACTAGCGAGTCTATTCTTCCCCACGAGCAGTACTTC.